This is a list of T cell receptor beta chains from one sample in a study of cytotoxic CD8 clonotypes in ibrutinib-treated CLL. This table comes from immunoSEQ multiplex PCR, and its TCRdb copy is limited to in-frame clones, with some not included. The table has 90,000 to 150,000 clones, more than 55% seen once. Sequencing used PBMCs, obtained after 24 months of ibrutinib treatment. The receptors come from a human donor with chronic lymphocytic leukemia. CDR3s include the opening cysteine and the closing phenylalanine or tryptophan. Fields, in order: clone size, V gene, D gene, J gene, CDR3 DNA, CDR3 protein. A D gene is named only where the DNA matches it firmly. Only some rows state a clone size, as once, few, many or a class for expanded clones.

-	TRBV7-2	TRBD1	TRBJ2-7	TGTGCCAGCAGCTCCCAGACAGGGCCAGCCTACGAGCAGTACTTC	CASSSQTGPAYEQYF
-	TRBV25-1	TRBD2	TRBJ2-7	TGTGCCAGCAGTGAATCTGGGGGGGTGAGCTCCTACGAGCAGTACTTC	CASSESGGVSSYEQYF
-	TRBV27	-	TRBJ2-3	TGTGCCAGCAGGGGGTCCGAACGCACAGATACGCAGTATTTT	CASRGSERTDTQYF
-	TRBV11-2	-	TRBJ2-1	TGTGCCAGCACTAGGGGGGGAGGCAATGAGCAGTTCTTC	CASTRGGGNEQFF
few	TRBV6-5	-	TRBJ2-5	TGTGCCAGCAGTTACATCCTTCGGGGGGCGCGAGAGACCCAGTACTTC	CASSYILRGARETQYF
-	TRBV6-1	TRBD1	TRBJ1-1	TGTGCCGTAGCCGAGGGGGCTCGAGCTTTCTTT	CAVAEGARAFF
-	TRBV9	TRBD1	TRBJ2-1	TGTGCCAGCAGTGTAGGGACAGGGCACTACAATGAGCAGTTCTTC	CASSVGTGHYNEQFF
few	TRBV27	-	TRBJ1-2	TGTGCCAGCAGTTTTAGGGCAGGCTATGGCTACACCTTC	CASSFRAGYGYTF
few	TRBV7-3	TRBD1	TRBJ2-5	TGTGCCAGCAGTACAAGCCCCGGGACAGGGGGGGCCCAGTACTTC	CASSTSPGTGGAQYF
few	TRBV11-3	TRBD1	TRBJ2-7	TGTGCCAGCAGCTCCAAGGGACAGGGCTACGAGCAGTACTTC	CASSSKGQGYEQYF
-	TRBV5-1	TRBD1	TRBJ1-2	TGCGCCAGCAGCCCTTTACAGGGGGCTCCTGTTGGCTACACCTTC	CASSPLQGAPVGYTF
-	TRBV4-2	TRBD1	TRBJ2-2	TGTGCCAGCAGCCAAGAGCACAGGGGGGCTGGGGAGCTGTTTTTT	CASSQEHRGAGELFF
-	TRBV19	-	TRBJ2-6	TGTGCCAGTAGTGACCCGACCGGGGCCAACGTCCTGACTTTC	CASSDPTGANVLTF
-	TRBV12-5	TRBD1	TRBJ2-5	TGTGCTAGTGGGAGGGGGCGAGAGACCCAGTACTTC	CASGRGRETQYF
-	TRBV7-2	-	TRBJ2-5	TGTGCCAGCAGCTTGAGGTCTAGCACCGAGACCCAGTACTTC	CASSLRSSTETQYF
many	TRBV2	TRBD1	TRBJ1-1	TGTGCCAGCATCAAAGACAGGGTGAACACTGAAGCTTTCTTT	CASIKDRVNTEAFF
many	TRBV30	-	TRBJ1-4	TGTGCCTGGAGTTGGAGCTATAATGAAAAACTGTTTTTT	CAWSWSYNEKLFF
-	TRBV6-6	-	TRBJ2-7	TGTGCCAGCAGTTACAGGCCCGGGACGGGTGGCGAGCAGTACTTC	CASSYRPGTGGEQYF
-	TRBV27	TRBD1	TRBJ2-7	TGTGCCAGCAGTCGGGACAGGGCCTACGAGCAGTACTTC	CASSRDRAYEQYF
few	TRBV30	-	TRBJ1-1	TGTGCCTGGGGGCGTCGGAACACTGAAGCTTTCTTT	CAWGRRNTEAFF
many	TRBV6-6	-	TRBJ1-2	TGTGCCAGCAGAGACTATGGCTACACCTTC	CASRDYGYTF
-	TRBV18	TRBD1	TRBJ1-5	TGTGCCAGCTCGCCGGACAGGGGAGGCAATCAGCCCCAGCATTTT	CASSPDRGGNQPQHF
-	TRBV6-1	TRBD1	TRBJ1-5	TGTGCCAGCGTTGGGACAGGTCTTAGCAATCAGCCCCAGCATTTT	CASVGTGLSNQPQHF
-	TRBV6-6	-	TRBJ2-1	TGTGCCAGCAGTTACGCGCGAGAGTGGGAGCAGTTCTTC	CASSYAREWEQFF
-	TRBV29-1	-	TRBJ1-1	TGCAGCGTTGATGGGGTGAGCAACACTGAAGCTTTCTTT	CSVDGVSNTEAFF
-	TRBV2	-	TRBJ2-3	TGTGCCAGCAGAACGCGGTCGCAGTATTTT	CASRTRSQYF
-	TRBV29-1	TRBD1	TRBJ2-3	TGCAGCGCTTCGACAGGGGATAGAGATACGCAGTATTTT	CSASTGDRDTQYF
few	TRBV11-1	TRBD2	TRBJ2-1	TGTGCCAGCAGCTTTCCCTTCGCGGGGGGGCGCAATGAGCAGTTCTTC	CASSFPFAGGRNEQFF
-	TRBV10-3	TRBD2	TRBJ2-5	TGTGCCATCAGGAGCGGGGGTAGCGAGACCCAGTACTTC	CAIRSGGSETQYF
-	TRBV6-1	-	TRBJ2-1	TGTGCCAGCAGTGAACTCGAAGGCCAGAGACAGTTCTTC	CASSELEGQRQFF
-	TRBV7-3	-	TRBJ2-2	TGTGCCAGCAGCCCCCCCGGGGACGGGGAGCTGTTTTTT	CASSPPGDGELFF
-	TRBV30	-	TRBJ1-6	TGTGCCTGGATCGGGCAGAGCTCCTATAATTCACCCCTCCACTTT	CAWIGQSSYNSPLHF
-	TRBV28	-	TRBJ2-1	TGTGCCAGCAGTTTATTGGGTTCCAGCTCCTACAATGAGCAGTTCTTC	CASSLLGSSSYNEQFF
-	TRBV9	TRBD1	TRBJ2-5	TGTGCCAGCAGCGTGTCAGGGGGAAGGGAGACCCAGTACTTC	CASSVSGGRETQYF
-	TRBV7-6	-	TRBJ1-5	TGTGCCAGCAGCGCCCAGGGTTCCAATAGCAATCAGCCCCAGCATTTT	CASSAQGSNSNQPQHF
-	TRBV19	TRBD1	TRBJ2-5	TGTGCCAGTAGTATAGGGGGACAGGGATTAGGGACCCAGTACTTC	CASSIGGQGLGTQYF
-	TRBV5-1	TRBD2	TRBJ2-3	TGCGCCAGCAGCTTGGTGCTAGCGGGGGGGTCGGATACGCAGTATTTT	CASSLVLAGGSDTQYF
-	TRBV30	-	TRBJ1-3	TGTGCCTGGAGTGTCGGAGGGGCGACTGGAAACACCATATATTTT	CAWSVGGATGNTIYF
-	TRBV27	TRBD2	TRBJ2-6	TGTGCCAGCACACTGTGGGGACTAGCGGGGGCTACCTCTGGGGCCAACGTCCTGACTTTC	CASTLWGLAGATSGANVLTF
few	TRBV5-1	-	TRBJ2-2	TGCGCCAGCAGTCGAGGGGGAAACACCGGGGAGCTGTTTTTT	CASSRGGNTGELFF
-	TRBV6-1	-	TRBJ2-5	TGTGCCAGCACTCAGGCGGGCGGAGGAGAGACCCAGTACTTC	CASTQAGGGETQYF
-	TRBV5-1	-	TRBJ2-7	TGCGCCAGCAGCTTGGACAGGGAGGGCCCCTACGAGCAGTACTTC	CASSLDREGPYEQYF
-	TRBV27	-	TRBJ1-3	TGTGCCAGCAGTTTACGGGGGGCAGCAGGAAACACCATATATTTT	CASSLRGAAGNTIYF
-	TRBV5-6	-	TRBJ2-7	TGTGCCAGCAGCCATGACGATATCTCCTACGAGCAGTACTTC	CASSHDDISYEQYF
-	TRBV6-6	-	TRBJ2-7	TGTGCCAGCCAACTTTCCGGACACGCCTACGAGCAGTACTTC	CASQLSGHAYEQYF
-	TRBV5-1	-	TRBJ1-4	TGCGCCAGCAGCCTGGGGGTGGATAATGAAAAACTGTTTTTT	CASSLGVDNEKLFF
few	TRBV19	TRBD1	TRBJ1-2	TGTGCCAGTAGGACGTTACCGGGACAGGGGGGACTCTATGGCTACACCTTC	CASRTLPGQGGLYGYTF